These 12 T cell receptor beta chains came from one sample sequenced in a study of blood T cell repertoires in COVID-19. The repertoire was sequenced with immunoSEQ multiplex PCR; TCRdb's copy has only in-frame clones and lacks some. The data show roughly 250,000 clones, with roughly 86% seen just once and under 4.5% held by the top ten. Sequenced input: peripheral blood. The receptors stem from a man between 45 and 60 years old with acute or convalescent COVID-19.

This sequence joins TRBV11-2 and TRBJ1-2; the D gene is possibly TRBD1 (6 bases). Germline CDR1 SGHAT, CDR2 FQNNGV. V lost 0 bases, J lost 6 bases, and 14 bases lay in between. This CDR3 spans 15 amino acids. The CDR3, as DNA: TGTGCCAGCAGCTTAGATCTAACAGGGTATAATGGCTACACCTTC. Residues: CASSLDLTGYNGYTF.

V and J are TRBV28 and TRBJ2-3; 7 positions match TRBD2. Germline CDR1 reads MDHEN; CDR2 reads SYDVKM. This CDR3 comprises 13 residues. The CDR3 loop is CGSRTSGTDTQYF. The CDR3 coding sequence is TGTGGTAGCAGAACTAGCGGCACAGATACGCAGTATTTT.

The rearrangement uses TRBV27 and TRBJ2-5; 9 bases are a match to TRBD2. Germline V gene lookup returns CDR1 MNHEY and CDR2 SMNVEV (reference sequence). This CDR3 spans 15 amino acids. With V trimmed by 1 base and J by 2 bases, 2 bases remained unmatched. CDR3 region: CASSLFSGSQETQYF. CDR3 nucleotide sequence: TGTGCCAGCAGTTTATTTAGCGGGAGTCAAGAGACCCAGTACTTC.

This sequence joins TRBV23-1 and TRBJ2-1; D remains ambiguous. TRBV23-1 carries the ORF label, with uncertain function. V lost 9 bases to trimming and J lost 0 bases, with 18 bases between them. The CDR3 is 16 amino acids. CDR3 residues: CARSHPQTRSYNEQFF. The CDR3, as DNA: TGCGCCAGGAGCCACCCCCAGACACGCTCCTACAATGAGCAGTTCTTC.

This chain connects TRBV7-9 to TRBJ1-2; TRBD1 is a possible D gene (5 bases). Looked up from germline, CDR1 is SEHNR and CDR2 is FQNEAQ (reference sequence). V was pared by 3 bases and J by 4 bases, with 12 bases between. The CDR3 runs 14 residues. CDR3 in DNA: TGTGCCAGCAGCTTCTCAGGGACTCGCTATGGCTACACCTTC. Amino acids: CASSFSGTRYGYTF.

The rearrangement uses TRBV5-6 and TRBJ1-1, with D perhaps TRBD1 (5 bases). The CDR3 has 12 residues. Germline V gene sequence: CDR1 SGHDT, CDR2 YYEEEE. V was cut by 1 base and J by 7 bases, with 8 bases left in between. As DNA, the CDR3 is TGTGCCAGCAGCTTGATGACAGATGAAGCTTTCTTT. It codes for CASSLMTDEAFF.

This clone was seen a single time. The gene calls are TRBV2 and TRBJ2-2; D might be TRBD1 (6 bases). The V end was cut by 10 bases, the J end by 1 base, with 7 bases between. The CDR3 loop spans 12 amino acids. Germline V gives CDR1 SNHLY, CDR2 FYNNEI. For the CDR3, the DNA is TGTGCCAAGGGACAGAACACCGGGGAGCTGTTTTTT. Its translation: CAKGQNTGELFF.

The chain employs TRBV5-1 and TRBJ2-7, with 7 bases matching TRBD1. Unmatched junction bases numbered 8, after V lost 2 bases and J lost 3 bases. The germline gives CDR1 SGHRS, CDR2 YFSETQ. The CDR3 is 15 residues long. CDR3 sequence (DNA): TGCGCCAGCAGCTTACAAACAGGGGTTGTCTACGAGCAGTACTTC. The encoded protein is CASSLQTGVVYEQYF.

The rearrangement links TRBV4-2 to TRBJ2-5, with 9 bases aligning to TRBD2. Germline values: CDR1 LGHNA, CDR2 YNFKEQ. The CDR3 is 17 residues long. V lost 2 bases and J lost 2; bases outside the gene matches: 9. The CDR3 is CASSQQLTAGGQETQYF. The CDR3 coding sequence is TGTGCCAGCAGCCAACAGTTGACGGCGGGGGGGCAAGAGACCCAGTACTTC.

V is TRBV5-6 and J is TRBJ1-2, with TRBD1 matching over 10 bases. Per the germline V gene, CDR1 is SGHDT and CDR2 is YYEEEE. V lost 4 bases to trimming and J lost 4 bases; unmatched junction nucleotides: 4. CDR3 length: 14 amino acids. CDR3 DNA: TGTGCCAGCAGCATACGACAGGGGGCCTATGGCTACACCTTC. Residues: CASSIRQGAYGYTF.

CDR3 region: CASSGRGKGDQPQHF. DNA for the CDR3: TGTGCCAGTAGTGGTAGGGGAAAGGGTGATCAGCCCCAGCATTTT. The rearrangement links TRBV19 to TRBJ1-5, with D possibly matching TRBD1 (5 bases). Germline CDR1 reads LNHDA; CDR2 reads SQIVND (reference sequence). The ends were cut back, 5 bases at V and 5 bases at J, with 16 bases in the middle. The CDR3 has 15 amino acids.

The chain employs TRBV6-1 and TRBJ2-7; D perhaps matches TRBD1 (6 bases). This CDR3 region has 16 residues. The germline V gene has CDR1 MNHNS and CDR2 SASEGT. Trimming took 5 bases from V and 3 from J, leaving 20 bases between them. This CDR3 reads CASSQGYQGILYEQYF. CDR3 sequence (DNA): TGTGCCAGCAGTCAAGGATATCAGGGGATCCTCTACGAGCAGTACTTC.